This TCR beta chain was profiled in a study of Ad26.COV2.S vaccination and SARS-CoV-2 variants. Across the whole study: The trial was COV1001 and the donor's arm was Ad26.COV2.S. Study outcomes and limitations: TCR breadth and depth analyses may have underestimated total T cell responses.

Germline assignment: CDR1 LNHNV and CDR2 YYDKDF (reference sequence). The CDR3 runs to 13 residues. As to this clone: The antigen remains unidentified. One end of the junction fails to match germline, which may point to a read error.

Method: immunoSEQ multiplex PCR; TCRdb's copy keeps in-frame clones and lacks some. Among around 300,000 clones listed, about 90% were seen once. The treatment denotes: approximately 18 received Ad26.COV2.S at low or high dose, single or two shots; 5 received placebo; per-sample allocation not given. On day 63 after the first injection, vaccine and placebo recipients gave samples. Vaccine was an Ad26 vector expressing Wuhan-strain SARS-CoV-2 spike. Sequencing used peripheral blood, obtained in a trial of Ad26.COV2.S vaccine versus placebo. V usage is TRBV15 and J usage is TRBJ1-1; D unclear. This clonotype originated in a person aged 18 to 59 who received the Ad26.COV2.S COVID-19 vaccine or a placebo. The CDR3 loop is CATSRGMNTEAFF. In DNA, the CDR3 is TGTGCCACCAGTAGAGGAATGAACACTGAAGCTTTCTTT.